This TCR beta chain originates from a study of low-dose radiotherapy and immunotherapy resistance in tumors. Across the study: In Cohort 2, 1 Gy per fraction was delivered every two weeks, for a total of 13 Gy over 26 weeks.

This CDR3 is built from 16 residues. V trimming: 2 bases; J trimming: 1 base; junction bases outside the gene matches: 4. The germline V gene has CDR1 SGHRS and CDR2 YFSETQ. This clonotype was observed many times. The time point was: before trial treatment. Each donor was administered nivolumab, ipilimumab, aspirin, low-dose cyclophosphamide and low-dose radiotherapy. With TRAV- and TRBV-specific primers, first-strand cDNA was made, covering the alpha and beta chains. Both a constant-region primer and a V-primer adapter served to amplify TCRs across 20 PCR cycles. TCRdb re-called the reads through MiXCR, storing one row per CDR3 protein. This table holds under 90,000 distinct CDR3 sequences, 30% to 40% found once.

The rearrangement uses TRBV5-1 and TRBJ2-5; 11 bases line up with TRBD1. The sequence came from a female donor with ovarian cancer. Material: PBMCs, obtained before treatment. CDR3 loop: CASSFGTGGAQETQYF. CDR3 sequence (DNA): TGCGCCAGCAGCTTCGGGACAGGGGGGGCCCAAGAGACCCAGTACTTC. Variable domain in full (rest from reference TRBV5-1 and TRBJ2-5): KAGVTQTPRYLIKTRGQQVTLSCSPISGHRSVSWYQQTPGQGLQFLFEYFSETQRNKGNFPGRFSGRQFSNSRSEMNVSTLELGDSALYLCASSFGTGGAQETQYFGPGTRLLVL.